Below are 8 T cell receptor beta chains sequenced from a single sample in a study of shared clonotypes between healthy human individuals. CD45RO negativity and positive selection for CCR7 defined naive CD8 cells, a population that excluded terminally differentiated effector memory CD45RA+ cells. TCRdb's table, derived via immunoSEQ multiplex PCR, lists solely in-frame clones and lacks some. The table shows about 2.2 million clones, with 90% to 95% occurring only once. The sequenced sample consisted of naive CD8+ T cells from PBMCs. The origin of the receptors is a man aged 18 to 35 in good health. Some clones in this sample may be carry-over from other donors' samples.

The V and J genes are TRBV27 and TRBJ2-3, with 7 bases that match TRBD1. This CDR3 contains 17 residues. Germline V gives CDR1 MNHEY, CDR2 SMNVEV (reference sequence). The trim removed 6 bases at V and 2 bases at J, leaving 14 bases unmatched. Here the CDR3 DNA reads TGTGCCAGCAGCCCAATTGGGACAGTCCTGTCCACAGATACGCAGTATTTT. The encoded protein is CASSPIGTVLSTDTQYF.

The V and J genes are TRBV18 and TRBJ1-3; unclear D gene. Germline CDR1 KGHSH, CDR2 LQKENI. The CDR3 totals 16 residues. V lost 1 base to trimming and J lost 0 bases, with 10 bases between them. CDR3 nucleotide sequence: TGTGCCAGCTCACCACTAAGTCCGGACTCTGGAAACACCATATATTTT. Translating gives CASSPLSPDSGNTIYF. Full variable domain (rest looked up from reference TRBV18 and TRBJ1-3): NAGVMQNPRHLVRRRGQEARLRCSPMKGHSHVYWYRQLPEEGLKFMVYLQKENIIDESGMPKERFSAEFPKEGPSILRIQQVVRGDSAAYFCASSPLSPDSGNTIYFGEGSWLTVV.

The chain couples TRBV5-6 to TRBJ2-7; 8 nucleotides match TRBD2. The ends lost 1 base at V and 2 bases at J; junction bases unmatched: 8. The CDR3 is 16 amino acids. Germline CDR1 and CDR2: SGHDT and YYEEEE. In DNA, the CDR3 is TGTGCCAGCAGCTTGTCTGGCGGGAGGAGGACCTACGAGCAGTACTTC. The encoded protein is CASSLSGGRRTYEQYF.

V and J are TRBV4-3 and TRBJ1-1; D unresolved. Looked up from germline, CDR1 is LGHNA and CDR2 is YSLEER. This CDR3 contains 16 residues. V was shortened by 0 bases and J by 5 bases, with 16 bases between the two germline ends. The CDR3: CASSQDRQTIWTEAFF. The CDR3 DNA is TGCGCCAGCAGCCAAGATAGGCAGACCATATGGACTGAAGCTTTCTTT.

The CDR3 protein is CASSWITGGAKSEQYF. The CDR3, as DNA: TGTGCCAGCAGTTGGATTACGGGGGGCGCCAAGAGCGAGCAGTACTTC. J is TRBJ2-7 and V is TRBV27; perhaps TRBD2 as D (7 bases). The V and J ends lost 4 bases and 6 bases respectively, with 22 bases between them. This CDR3 contains 16 residues. Looked up from germline, CDR1 is MNHEY and CDR2 is SMNVEV (reference sequence).

This clone has only one observation. The V call is TRBV9, the J call TRBJ2-5, with 9 positions matching TRBD2. V lost 3 bases, J lost 2 bases, and 5 bases stayed unmatched. The CDR3 is made up of 15 amino acids. The germline V gene has CDR1 SGDLS and CDR2 YYNGEE. CDR3 DNA: TGTGCCAGCAGCGCGACTAGCGGAAGACAAGAGACCCAGTACTTC. As protein: CASSATSGRQETQYF.

The rearrangement links TRBV2 to TRBJ1-5; no clear D. From germline, CDR1 is SNHLY and CDR2 FYNNEI. The CDR3 runs 14 residues. Trimming removed 3 bases from V and 2 bases from J, with 8 bases in between. This CDR3 reads CASSEVEGNQPQHF. The CDR3 region has the DNA TGTGCCAGCAGTGAGGTCGAGGGCAATCAGCCCCAGCATTTT.

V gene TRBV7-8 combines with J gene TRBJ2-4; 7 bases are a match to TRBD1. The length of the CDR3 is 18 residues. With 4 bases clipped from V and 0 bases from J, the junction kept 12 bases outside the gene matches. CDR1 and CDR2 (germline): SGHVS, FQNEAQ. CDR3 protein: CASSSGTDGFLAKNIQYF. The CDR3 DNA reads as TGTGCCAGCAGCTCCGGGACAGACGGCTTCCTAGCCAAAAACATTCAGTACTTC.